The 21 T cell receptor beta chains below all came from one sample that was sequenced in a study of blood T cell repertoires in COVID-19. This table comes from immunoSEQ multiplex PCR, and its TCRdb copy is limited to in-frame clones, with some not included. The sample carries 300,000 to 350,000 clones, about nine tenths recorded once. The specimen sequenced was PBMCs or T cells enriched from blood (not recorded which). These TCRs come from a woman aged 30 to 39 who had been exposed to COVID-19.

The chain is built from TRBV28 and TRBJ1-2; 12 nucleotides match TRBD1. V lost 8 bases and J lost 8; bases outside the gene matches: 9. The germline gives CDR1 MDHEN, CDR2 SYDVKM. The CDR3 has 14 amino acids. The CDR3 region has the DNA TGTGCCAGCCAAACCCGGGACAGGGGGCTCGGCTACACCTTC. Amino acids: CASQTRDRGLGYTF.

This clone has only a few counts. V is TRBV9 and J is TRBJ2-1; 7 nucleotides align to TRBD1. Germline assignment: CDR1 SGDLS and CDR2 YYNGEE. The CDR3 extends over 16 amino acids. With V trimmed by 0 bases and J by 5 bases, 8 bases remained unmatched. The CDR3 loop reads CASSVEWGQPDNEQFF. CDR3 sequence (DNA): TGTGCCAGCAGCGTAGAGTGGGGACAGCCGGACAATGAGCAGTTCTTC.

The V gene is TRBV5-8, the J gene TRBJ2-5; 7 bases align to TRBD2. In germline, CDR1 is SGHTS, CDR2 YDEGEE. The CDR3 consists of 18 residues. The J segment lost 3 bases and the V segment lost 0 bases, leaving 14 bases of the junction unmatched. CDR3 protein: CASSLVGLRLLAEETQYF. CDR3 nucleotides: TGTGCCAGCAGCTTGGTAGGATTAAGGCTTCTAGCGGAAGAGACCCAGTACTTC.

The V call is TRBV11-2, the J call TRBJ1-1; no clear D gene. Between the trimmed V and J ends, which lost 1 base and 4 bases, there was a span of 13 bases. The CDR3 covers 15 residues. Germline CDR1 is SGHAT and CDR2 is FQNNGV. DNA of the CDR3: TGTGCCAGCAGCTTAGTTGGTGTCTCGGGCACTGAAGCTTTCTTT. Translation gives CASSLVGVSGTEAFF.

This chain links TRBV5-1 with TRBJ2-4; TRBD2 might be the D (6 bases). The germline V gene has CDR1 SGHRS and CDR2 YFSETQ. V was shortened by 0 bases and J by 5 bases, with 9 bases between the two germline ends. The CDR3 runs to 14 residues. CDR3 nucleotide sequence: TGCGCCAGCAGCTTGGTTCAGCGGGAAAACATTCAGTACTTC. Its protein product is CASSLVQRENIQYF.

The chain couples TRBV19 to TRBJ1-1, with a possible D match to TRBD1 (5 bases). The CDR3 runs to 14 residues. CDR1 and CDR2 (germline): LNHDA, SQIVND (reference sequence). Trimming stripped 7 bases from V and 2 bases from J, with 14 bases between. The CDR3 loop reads CASNIRGINTEAFF. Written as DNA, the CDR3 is TGTGCCAGTAACATTAGGGGAATTAACACTGAAGCTTTCTTT.

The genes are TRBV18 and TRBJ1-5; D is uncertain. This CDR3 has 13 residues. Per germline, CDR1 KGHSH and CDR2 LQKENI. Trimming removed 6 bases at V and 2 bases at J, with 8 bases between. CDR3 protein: CASSPVGNQPQHF. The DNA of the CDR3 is TGTGCCAGCTCTCCCGTCGGCAATCAGCCCCAGCATTTT. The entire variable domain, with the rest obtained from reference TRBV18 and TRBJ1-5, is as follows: NAGVMQNPRHLVRRRGQEARLRCSPMKGHSHVYWYRQLPEEGLKFMVYLQKENIIDESGMPKERFSAEFPKEGPSILRIQQVVRGDSAAYFCASSPVGNQPQHFGDGTRLSIL.

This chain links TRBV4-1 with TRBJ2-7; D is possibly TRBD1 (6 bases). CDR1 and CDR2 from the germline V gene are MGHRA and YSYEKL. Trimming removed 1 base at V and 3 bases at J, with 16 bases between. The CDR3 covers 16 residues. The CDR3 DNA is TGCGCCAGCAGCCAAGTAATAACAGGGAGCAACTACGAGCAGTACTTC. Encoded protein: CASSQVITGSNYEQYF.

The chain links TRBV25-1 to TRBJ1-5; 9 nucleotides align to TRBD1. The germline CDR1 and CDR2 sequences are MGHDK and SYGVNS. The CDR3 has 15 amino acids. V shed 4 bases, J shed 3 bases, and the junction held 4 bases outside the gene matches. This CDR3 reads CASSGGTGNNQPQHF. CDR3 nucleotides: TGTGCCAGCAGTGGCGGGACAGGGAACAATCAGCCCCAGCATTTT.

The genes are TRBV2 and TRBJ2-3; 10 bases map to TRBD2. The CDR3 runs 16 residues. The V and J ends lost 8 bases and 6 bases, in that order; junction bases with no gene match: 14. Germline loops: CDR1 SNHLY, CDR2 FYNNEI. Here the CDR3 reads CASEGASGSLRDTQYF. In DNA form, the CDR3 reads TGTGCCAGCGAGGGCGCTAGCGGGAGCCTCCGGGATACGCAGTATTTT.

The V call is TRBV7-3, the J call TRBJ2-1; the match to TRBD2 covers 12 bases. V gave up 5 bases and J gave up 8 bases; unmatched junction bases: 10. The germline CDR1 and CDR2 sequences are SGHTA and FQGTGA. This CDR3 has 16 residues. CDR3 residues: CASSPLGLAGMDEQFF. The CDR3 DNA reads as TGTGCCAGCAGCCCCCTTGGACTAGCGGGAATGGATGAGCAGTTCTTC.

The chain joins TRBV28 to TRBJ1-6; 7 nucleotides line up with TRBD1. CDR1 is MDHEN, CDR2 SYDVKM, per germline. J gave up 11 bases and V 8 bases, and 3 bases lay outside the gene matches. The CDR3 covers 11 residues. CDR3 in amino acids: CASAGQPPLHF. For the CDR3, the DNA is TGTGCCAGCGCGGGACAGCCACCCCTCCACTTT.

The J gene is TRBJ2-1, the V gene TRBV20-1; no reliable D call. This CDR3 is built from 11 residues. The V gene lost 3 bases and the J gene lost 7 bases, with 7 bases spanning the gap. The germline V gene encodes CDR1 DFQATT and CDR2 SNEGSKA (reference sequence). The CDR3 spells CSASEANEQFF. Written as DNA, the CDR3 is TGCAGTGCTAGCGAAGCGAATGAGCAGTTCTTC.

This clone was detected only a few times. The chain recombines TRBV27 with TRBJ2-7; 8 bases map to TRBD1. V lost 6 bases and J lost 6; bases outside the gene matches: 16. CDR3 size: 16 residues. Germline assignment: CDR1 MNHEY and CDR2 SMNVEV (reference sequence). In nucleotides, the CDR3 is TGTGCCAGCAGCGTACCGAAGAGGACAGGGCCAGGCGAGCAGTACTTC. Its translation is CASSVPKRTGPGEQYF.

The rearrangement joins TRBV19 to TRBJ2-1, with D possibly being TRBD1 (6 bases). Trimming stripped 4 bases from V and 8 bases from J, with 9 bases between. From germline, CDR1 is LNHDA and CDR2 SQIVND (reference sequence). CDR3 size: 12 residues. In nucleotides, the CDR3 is TGTGCCAGTAGTAAACAGGGCGATGAGCAGTTCTTC. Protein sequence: CASSKQGDEQFF.

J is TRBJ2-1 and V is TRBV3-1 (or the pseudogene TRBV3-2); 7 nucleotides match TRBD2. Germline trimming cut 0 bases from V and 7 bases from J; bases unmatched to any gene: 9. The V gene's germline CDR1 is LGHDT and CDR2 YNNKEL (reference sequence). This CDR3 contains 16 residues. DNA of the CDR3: TGTGCCAGCAGCCAAGAGGGAGGGCGGGAAGGAAATGAGCAGTTCTTC. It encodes CASSQEGGREGNEQFF.

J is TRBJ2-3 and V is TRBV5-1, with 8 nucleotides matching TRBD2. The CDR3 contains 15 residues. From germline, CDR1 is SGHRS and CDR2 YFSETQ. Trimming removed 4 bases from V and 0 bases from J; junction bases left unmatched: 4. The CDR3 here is CASSGSSGSTDTQYF. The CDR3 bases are TGCGCCAGCAGCGGCTCTAGCGGGAGCACAGATACGCAGTATTTT.

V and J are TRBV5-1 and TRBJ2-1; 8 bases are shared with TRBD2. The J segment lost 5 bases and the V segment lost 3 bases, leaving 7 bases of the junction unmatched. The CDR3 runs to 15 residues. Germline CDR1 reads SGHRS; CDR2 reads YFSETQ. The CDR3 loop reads CASSSSGSGNNEQFF. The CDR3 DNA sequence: TGCGCCAGCAGCTCGAGCGGGAGTGGTAACAATGAGCAGTTCTTC.

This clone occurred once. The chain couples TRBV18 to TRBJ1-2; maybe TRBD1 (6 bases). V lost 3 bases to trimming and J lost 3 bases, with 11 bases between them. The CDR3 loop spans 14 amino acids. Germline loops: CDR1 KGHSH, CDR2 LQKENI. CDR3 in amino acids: CASSPGALDYGYTF. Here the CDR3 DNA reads TGTGCCAGCTCACCGGGGGCGTTGGACTATGGCTACACCTTC.

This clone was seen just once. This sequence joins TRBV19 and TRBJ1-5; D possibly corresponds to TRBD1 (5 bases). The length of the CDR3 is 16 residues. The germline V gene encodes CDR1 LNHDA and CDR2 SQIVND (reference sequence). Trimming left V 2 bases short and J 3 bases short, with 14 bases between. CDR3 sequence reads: CASSIILTAINQPQHF. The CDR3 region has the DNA TGTGCCAGTAGTATAATCTTGACAGCCATCAATCAGCCCCAGCATTTT. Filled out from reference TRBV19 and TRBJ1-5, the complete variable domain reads DGGITQSPKYLFRKEGQNVTLSCEQNLNHDAMYWYRQDPGQGLRLIYYSQIVNDFQKGDIAEGYSVSREKKESFPLTVTSAQKNPTAFYLCASSIILTAINQPQHFGDGTRLSIL.

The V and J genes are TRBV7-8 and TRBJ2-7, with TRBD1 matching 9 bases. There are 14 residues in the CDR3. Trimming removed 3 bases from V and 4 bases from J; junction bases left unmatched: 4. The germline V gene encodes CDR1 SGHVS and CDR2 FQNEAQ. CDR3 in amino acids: CASSLPGQGYEQYF. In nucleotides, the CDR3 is TGTGCCAGCAGCTTGCCGGGACAGGGTTACGAGCAGTACTTC.